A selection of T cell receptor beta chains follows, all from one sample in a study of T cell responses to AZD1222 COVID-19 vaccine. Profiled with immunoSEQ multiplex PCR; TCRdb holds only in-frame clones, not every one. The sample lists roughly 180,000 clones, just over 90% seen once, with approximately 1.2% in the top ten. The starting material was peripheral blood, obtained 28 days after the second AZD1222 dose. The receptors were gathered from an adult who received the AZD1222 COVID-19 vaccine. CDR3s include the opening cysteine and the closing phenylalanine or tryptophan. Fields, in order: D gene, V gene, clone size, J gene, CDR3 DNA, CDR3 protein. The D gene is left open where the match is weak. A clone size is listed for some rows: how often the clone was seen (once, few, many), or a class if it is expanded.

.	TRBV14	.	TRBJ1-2	TGTGCCAGCAGCCAAGATAAGGACGGCCTTAATGGCTACACCTTC	CASSQDKDGLNGYTF
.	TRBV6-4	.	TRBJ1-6	TGTGCCAGTTGGGTTGGGTATAATTCACCCCTCCACTTT	CASWVGYNSPLHF
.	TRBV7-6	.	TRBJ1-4	TGTGCCAGCAGCTTAGGAACTCATCTCGGGGAAAAACTGTTTTTT	CASSLGTHLGEKLFF
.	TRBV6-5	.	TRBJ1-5	TGTGCCAGCACAGCGGGTTTTAATCAGCCCCAGCATTTT	CASTAGFNQPQHF
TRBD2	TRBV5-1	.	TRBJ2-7	TGCGCCAGCAGCCTCCCTTGGACTAGCGGGGCAGGTGGCGAGCAGTACTTC	CASSLPWTSGAGGEQYF
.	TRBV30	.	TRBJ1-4	TGTGCCTGGAGCAGGGCAACTAATGAAAAACTGTTTTTT	CAWSRATNEKLFF
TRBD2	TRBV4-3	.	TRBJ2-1	TGCGCCAGCAGCCAAGATGGACGGGAGGGACGCGAGCAGTTCTTC	CASSQDGREGREQFF
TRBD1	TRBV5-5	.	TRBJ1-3	TGTGCCAGCAGCCCGGGGGACAGGAGCTCTGGAAACACCATATATTTT	CASSPGDRSSGNTIYF
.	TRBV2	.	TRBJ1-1	TGTGCCAGCAGTGAGGGGTCGGGGGGCTGGAACACTGAAGCTTTCTTT	CASSEGSGGWNTEAFF
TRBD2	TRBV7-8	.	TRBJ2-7	TGTGCCAGCAGCACCCCGCCGGGAGTAGCGGGAGTTCTCGAGCAGTACTTC	CASSTPPGVAGVLEQYF
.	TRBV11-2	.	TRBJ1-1	TGTGCCAGCAGCTTATCTAAGCGGATCACTGAAGCTTTCTTT	CASSLSKRITEAFF
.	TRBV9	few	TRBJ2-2	TGTGCCAGCAGGCCGGGTTGGAACACCGGGGAGCTGTTTTTT	CASRPGWNTGELFF
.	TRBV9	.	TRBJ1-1	TGTGCCAGCAGCGTAGGGTCAGAGAACACTGAAGCTTTCTTT	CASSVGSENTEAFF
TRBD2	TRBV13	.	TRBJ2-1	TGTGCCAGCAGCTTAGGCCGCCTAGCGGTCTCCTACAATGAGCAGTTCTTC	CASSLGRLAVSYNEQFF
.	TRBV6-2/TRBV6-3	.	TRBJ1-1	TGTGCCAGCAGTCCCCGGGACACCTACACTGAAGCTTTCTTT	CASSPRDTYTEAFF
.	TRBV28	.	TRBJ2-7	TGTGCCAGCACTCCCGGGCCACCTCCATACGAGCAGTACTTC	CASTPGPPPYEQYF